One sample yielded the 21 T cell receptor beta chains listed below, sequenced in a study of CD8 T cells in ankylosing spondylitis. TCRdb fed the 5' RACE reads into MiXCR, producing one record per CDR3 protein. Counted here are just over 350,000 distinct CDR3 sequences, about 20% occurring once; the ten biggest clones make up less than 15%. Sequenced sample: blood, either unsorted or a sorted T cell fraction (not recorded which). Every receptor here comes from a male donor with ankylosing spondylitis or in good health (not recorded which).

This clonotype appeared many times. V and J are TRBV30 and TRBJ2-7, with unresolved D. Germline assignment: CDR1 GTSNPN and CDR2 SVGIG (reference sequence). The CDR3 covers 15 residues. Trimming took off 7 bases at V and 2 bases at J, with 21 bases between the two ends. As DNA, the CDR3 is TGTGCCTCTTCCTTCCCCCCTAGACCTACCTACGAGCAGTACTTC. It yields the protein CASSFPPRPTYEQYF.

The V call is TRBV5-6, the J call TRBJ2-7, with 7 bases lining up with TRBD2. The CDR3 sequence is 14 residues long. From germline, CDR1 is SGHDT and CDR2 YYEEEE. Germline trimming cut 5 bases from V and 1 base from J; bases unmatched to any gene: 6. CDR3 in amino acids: CASRDRTRSYEQYF. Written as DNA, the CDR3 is TGTGCCAGCAGGGATCGGACTAGATCCTACGAGCAGTACTTC.

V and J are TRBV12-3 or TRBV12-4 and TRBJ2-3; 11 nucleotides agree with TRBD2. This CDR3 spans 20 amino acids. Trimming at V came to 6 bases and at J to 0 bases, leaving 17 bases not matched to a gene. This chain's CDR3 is CASSPGWGLAGGQSTDTQYF. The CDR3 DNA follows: TGTGCCAGCAGCCCCGGATGGGGGTTAGCGGGGGGGCAAAGCACAGATACGCAGTATTTT.

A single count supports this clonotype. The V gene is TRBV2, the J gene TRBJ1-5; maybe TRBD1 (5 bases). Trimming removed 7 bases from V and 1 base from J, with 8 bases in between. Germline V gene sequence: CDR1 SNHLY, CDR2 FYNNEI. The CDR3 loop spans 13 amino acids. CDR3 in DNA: TGTGCCAGCAAAGGGGCAAGCAATCAGCCCCAGCATTTT. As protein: CASKGASNQPQHF. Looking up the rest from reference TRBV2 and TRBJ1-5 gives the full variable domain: EPEVTQTPSHQVTQMGQEVILRCVPISNHLYFYWYRQILGQKVEFLVSFYNNEISEKSEIFDDQFSVERPDGSNFTLKIRSTKLEDSAMYFCASKGASNQPQHFGDGTRLSIL.

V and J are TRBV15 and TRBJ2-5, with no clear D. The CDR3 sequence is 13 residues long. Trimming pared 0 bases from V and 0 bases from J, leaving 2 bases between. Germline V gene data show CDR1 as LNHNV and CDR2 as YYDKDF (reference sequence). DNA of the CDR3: TGTGCCACCAGCAGAGAAAACCAAGAGACCCAGTACTTC. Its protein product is CATSRENQETQYF.

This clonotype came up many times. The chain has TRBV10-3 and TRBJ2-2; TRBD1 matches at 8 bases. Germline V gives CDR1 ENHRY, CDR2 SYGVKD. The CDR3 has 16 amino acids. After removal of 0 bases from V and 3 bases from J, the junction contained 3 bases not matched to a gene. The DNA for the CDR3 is TGTGCCATCAGTGAGTCAGGACAGGGAGACACCGGGGAGCTGTTTTTT. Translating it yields CAISESGQGDTGELFF.

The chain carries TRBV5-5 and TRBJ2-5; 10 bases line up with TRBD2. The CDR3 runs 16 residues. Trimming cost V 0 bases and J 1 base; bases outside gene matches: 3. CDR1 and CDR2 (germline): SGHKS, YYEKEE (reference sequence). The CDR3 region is CASSLGSGGPQETQYF. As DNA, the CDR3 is TGTGCCAGCAGCTTGGGTAGCGGGGGGCCCCAAGAGACCCAGTACTTC.

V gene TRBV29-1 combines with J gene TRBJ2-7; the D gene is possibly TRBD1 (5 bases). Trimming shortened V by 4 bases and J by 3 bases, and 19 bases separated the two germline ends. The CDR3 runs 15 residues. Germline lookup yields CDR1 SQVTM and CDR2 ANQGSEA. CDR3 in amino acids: CSVALRQITDYEQYF. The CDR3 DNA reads TGCAGCGTTGCACTTCGACAGATAACCGACTACGAGCAGTACTTC.

Written as DNA, the CDR3 is TGCGCCAGCAGCCAGCGCCAGCGGGCGAGCACAGATACGCAGTATTTT. Translating gives CASSQRQRASTDTQYF. The genes are TRBV4-1 and TRBJ2-3; possibly TRBD2 for D (6 bases). Germline loops: CDR1 MGHRA, CDR2 YSYEKL. V was trimmed by 3 bases and J by 0 bases, leaving 13 bases between them. CDR3 length: 16 residues.

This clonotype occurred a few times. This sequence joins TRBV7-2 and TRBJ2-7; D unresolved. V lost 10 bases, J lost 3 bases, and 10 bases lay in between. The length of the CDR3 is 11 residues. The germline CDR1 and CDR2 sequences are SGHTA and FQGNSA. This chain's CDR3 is CATRWGYEQYF. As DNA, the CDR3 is TGTGCCACCCGTTGGGGCTACGAGCAGTACTTC.

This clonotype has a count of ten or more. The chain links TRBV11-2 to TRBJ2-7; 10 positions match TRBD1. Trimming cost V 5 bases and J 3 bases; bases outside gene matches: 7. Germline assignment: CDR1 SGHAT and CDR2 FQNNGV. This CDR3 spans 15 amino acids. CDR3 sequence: CASSPPGTGVYEQYF. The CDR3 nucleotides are TGTGCCAGCAGCCCGCCAGGGACAGGGGTCTACGAGCAGTACTTC.

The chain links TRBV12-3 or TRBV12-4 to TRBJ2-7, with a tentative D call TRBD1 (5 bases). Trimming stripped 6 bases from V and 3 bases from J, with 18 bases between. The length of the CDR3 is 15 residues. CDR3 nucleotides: TGTGCCAGCAGCCCTCCGACAGCTTCCTACTACGAGCAGTACTTC. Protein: CASSPPTASYYEQYF.

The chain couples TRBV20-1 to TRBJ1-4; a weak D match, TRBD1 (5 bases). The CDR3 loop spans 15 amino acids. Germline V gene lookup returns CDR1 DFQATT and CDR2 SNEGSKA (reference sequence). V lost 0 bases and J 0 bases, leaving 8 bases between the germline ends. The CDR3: CSARDQGPTNEKLFF. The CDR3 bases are TGCAGTGCTAGAGACCAGGGCCCAACTAATGAAAAACTGTTTTTT.

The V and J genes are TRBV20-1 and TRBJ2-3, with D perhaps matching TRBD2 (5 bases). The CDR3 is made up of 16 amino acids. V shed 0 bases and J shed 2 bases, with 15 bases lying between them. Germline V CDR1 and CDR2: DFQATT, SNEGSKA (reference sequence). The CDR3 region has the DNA TGCAGTGCTAGAGATCCCCAGAGGGTAGACACAGATACGCAGTATTTT. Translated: CSARDPQRVDTDTQYF.

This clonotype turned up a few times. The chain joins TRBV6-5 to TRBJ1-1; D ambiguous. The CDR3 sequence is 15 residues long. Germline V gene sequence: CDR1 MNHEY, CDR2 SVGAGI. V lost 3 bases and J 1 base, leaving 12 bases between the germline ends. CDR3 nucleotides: TGTGCCAGCAGTTATGTAGGACCACCGAACACTGAAGCTTTCTTT. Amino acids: CASSYVGPPNTEAFF.

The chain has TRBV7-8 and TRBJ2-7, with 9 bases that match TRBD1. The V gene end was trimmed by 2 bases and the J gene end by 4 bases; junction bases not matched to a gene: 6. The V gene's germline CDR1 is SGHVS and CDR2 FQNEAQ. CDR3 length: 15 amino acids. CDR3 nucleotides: TGTGCCAGCAGCTTAAGGACAGGGGCCAATTACGAGCAGTACTTC. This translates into CASSLRTGANYEQYF. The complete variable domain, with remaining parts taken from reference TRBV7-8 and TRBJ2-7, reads GAGVSQSPRYKVAKRGQDVALRCDPISGHVSLFWYQQALGQGPEFLTYFQNEAQLDKSGLPSDRFFAERPEGSVSTLKIQRTQQEDSAVYLCASSLRTGANYEQYFGPGTRLTVT.

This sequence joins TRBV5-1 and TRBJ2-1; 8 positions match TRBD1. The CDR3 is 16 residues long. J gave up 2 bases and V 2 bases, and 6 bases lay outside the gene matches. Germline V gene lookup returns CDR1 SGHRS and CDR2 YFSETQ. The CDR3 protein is CASSLRQGYTYNEQFF. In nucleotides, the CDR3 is TGCGCCAGCAGCTTAAGACAGGGGTATACCTACAATGAGCAGTTCTTC.

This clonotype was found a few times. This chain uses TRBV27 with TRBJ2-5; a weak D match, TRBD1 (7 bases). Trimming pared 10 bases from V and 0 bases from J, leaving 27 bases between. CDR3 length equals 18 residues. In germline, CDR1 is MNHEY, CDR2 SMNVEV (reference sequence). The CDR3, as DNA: TGTGCCACCAACCCGACAGGGACTCCCCGTGTGGACCAAGAGACCCAGTACTTC. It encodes CATNPTGTPRVDQETQYF.

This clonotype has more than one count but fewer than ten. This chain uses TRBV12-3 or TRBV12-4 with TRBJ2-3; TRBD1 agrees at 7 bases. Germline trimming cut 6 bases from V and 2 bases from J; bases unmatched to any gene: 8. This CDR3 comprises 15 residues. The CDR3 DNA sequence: TGTGCCAGCAGCAGTACAGGGGCCCACACAGATACGCAGTATTTT. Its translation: CASSSTGAHTDTQYF.

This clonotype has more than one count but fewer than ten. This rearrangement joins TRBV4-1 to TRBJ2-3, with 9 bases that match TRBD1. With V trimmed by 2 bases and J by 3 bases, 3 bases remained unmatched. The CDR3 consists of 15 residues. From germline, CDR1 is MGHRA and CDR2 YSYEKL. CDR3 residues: CASSQLGTGTDTQYF. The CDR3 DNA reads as TGCGCCAGCAGCCAACTCGGGACAGGGACAGATACGCAGTATTTT.

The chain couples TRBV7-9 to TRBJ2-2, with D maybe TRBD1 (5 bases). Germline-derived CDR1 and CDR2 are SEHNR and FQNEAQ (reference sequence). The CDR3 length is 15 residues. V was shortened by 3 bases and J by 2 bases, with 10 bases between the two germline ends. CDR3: CASSLMQGNTGELFF. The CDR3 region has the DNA TGTGCCAGCAGCTTGATGCAGGGCAACACCGGGGAGCTGTTTTTT.